These 18 T cell receptor beta chains were all obtained from the same sample, sequenced in a study of neurological immune-mediated disorders. TCRdb processed the 5' RACE reads anew with MiXCR; each CDR3 protein has one entry. Of 35,000 to 40,000 distinct CDR3 sequences in the sample, around 2.5% are singletons; the top ten hold roughly 2.3%. Material: PBMCs. The receptors stem from a man aged 45-65 years with multiple sclerosis.

This clonotype was seen repeatedly, ten times or more. One end of the junction varies from germline; a read error may be responsible. Written as DNA, the CDR3 is TGCGCCAGCAGCCAAGGGTACGAGCGGTACTTC. This codes for CASSQGYERYF. The chain employs TRBV4-1 and TRBJ2-7; D gene uncertain. The CDR3 consists of 11 residues. Germline V gene lookup returns CDR1 MGHRA and CDR2 YSYEKL.

This clonotype was counted at least ten times. The CDR3 reads CASSSHGGYATGELFF. CDR3 DNA: TGTGCCAGCAGCTCCCACGGCGGGTATGCCACCGGGGAGCTGTTTTTT. The chain uses TRBV12-3 or TRBV12-4 and TRBJ2-2; a possible D gene is TRBD2 (5 bases). This CDR3 has 16 residues. Trimming removed 6 bases at V and 4 bases at J, with 18 bases between.

In its sample, this clonotype was seen many times. V usage is TRBV5-5 and J usage is TRBJ2-2, with 7 bases that match TRBD1. Per germline, CDR1 SGHKS and CDR2 YYEKEE (reference sequence). The CDR3 consists of 17 residues. The V and J ends lost 4 bases and 1 base, in that order; junction bases with no gene match: 10. The CDR3: CASSLMYRGLNTGELFF. CDR3 in DNA: TGTGCCAGCAGCCTTATGTACAGGGGCCTGAACACCGGGGAGCTGTTTTTT.

This clonotype was seen repeatedly, ten times or more. This chain links TRBV10-2 with TRBJ1-2, with D hard to call. V lost 3 bases and J 5 bases, leaving 10 bases between the germline ends. Looked up from germline, CDR1 is WSHSY and CDR2 is SAAADI. The CDR3 sequence is 13 residues long. In DNA, the CDR3 is TGCGCCAGCAGTGAAGCGGCGGGATATGGCTACACCTTC. Encoded protein: CASSEAAGYGYTF.

This clonotype was seen more than once but under ten times. The junction differs from germline at one of its ends, possibly a read error. The chain carries TRBV7-3 and TRBJ2-6, with D perhaps TRBD1 (6 bases). CDR1 and CDR2 from the germline V gene are SGHTA and FQGTGA. The CDR3 has 16 residues. The CDR3 bases are TGTGCCAGCAGCTTCAACAGGGTAGCTGGGGCCAAAGTCCTGACTTTC. This codes for CASSFNRVAGAKVLTF. Complete variable domain (other parts from reference TRBV7-3 and TRBJ2-6): GAGVSQTPSNKVTEKGKYVELRCDPISGHTALYWYRQSLGQGPEFLIYFQGTGAADDSGLPNDRFFAVRPEGSVSTLKIQRTERGDSAVYLCASSFNRVAGAKVLTFGAGSRLTVL.

This clonotype was observed at least ten times. This chain joins TRBV7-2 and TRBJ2-6, with no clear D. Germline V gene lookup returns CDR1 SGHTA and CDR2 FQGNSA. The CDR3 totals 16 residues. V was pared by 1 base and J by 0 bases, with 7 bases between. This CDR3 is CASSLDPSSGANVLTF. The CDR3, as DNA: TGTGCCAGCAGCTTAGACCCTAGCTCTGGGGCCAACGTCCTGACTTTC.

In its sample, this clonotype was seen many times. The rearrangement joins TRBV18 to TRBJ1-1, with 7 bases that match TRBD1. The CDR3 consists of 16 residues. Germline V gives CDR1 KGHSH, CDR2 LQKENI. V lost 2 bases, J lost 2 bases, and 8 bases stayed unmatched. CDR3 loop: CASSPDRDRRNTEAFF. The CDR3 coding sequence is TGTGCCAGCTCACCAGATCGGGACAGAAGAAACACTGAAGCTTTCTTT.

There are many counts of this clonotype. The chain couples TRBV3-1 to TRBJ1-1; D remains unclear. The CDR3 runs 16 residues. CDR1 LGHDT and CDR2 YNNKEL come from the germline V gene (reference sequence). The V end lost 3 bases, the J end lost 1 base, and 15 bases lay between the germline ends. CDR3 sequence (DNA): TGTGCCAGCAGCCACGGCTTGGTCCGGAAGAACACTGAAGCTTTCTTT. This sequence encodes CASSHGLVRKNTEAFF.

Ten or more counts support this clonotype. The CDR3 loop is CASSSRGGSYNEQFF. The CDR3 region has the DNA TGTGCCAGCAGCTCTAGAGGGGGCTCCTACAATGAGCAGTTCTTC. This chain uses TRBV7-2 with TRBJ2-1; D may be TRBD1 (6 bases). V was shortened by 4 bases and J by 0 bases, with 10 bases between the two germline ends. The V gene's germline CDR1 is SGHTA and CDR2 FQGNSA. CDR3 size: 15 residues.

In this sample, this clonotype turned up many times. This chain uses TRBV27 with TRBJ1-5; the D is unclear. Germline-derived CDR1 and CDR2 are MNHEY and SMNVEV (reference sequence). The germline V and J ends were trimmed by 2 bases and 0 bases, with 14 bases remaining between them. CDR3 length equals 17 residues. CDR3 sequence (DNA): TGTGCCAGCAGTTTAGATTGGCTGGGGATTAGCAATCAGCCCCAGCATTTT. Its protein is CASSLDWLGISNQPQHF.

The chain employs TRBV18 and TRBJ1-4, with D perhaps TRBD1 (6 bases). Germline values: CDR1 KGHSH, CDR2 LQKENI. Between the trimmed V and J ends, which lost 1 base and 4 bases, there was a span of 10 bases. The CDR3 is 15 amino acids. CDR3 residues: CASSPLQDSNEKLFF. As DNA, the CDR3 is TGTGCCAGCTCACCACTCCAGGACAGTAATGAAAAACTGTTTTTT.

This clonotype was counted many times. The J gene is TRBJ2-7, the V gene TRBV5-1, with D perhaps TRBD2 (6 bases). The ends were cut back, 0 bases at V and 2 bases at J, with 12 bases in the middle. Germline CDR1 reads SGHRS; CDR2 reads YFSETQ. The CDR3 has 15 residues. CDR3 protein: CASSLASSETYEQYF. For the CDR3, the DNA is TGCGCCAGCAGCTTGGCTTCTAGCGAGACCTACGAGCAGTACTTC.

This clonotype was picked up many times. The chain combines TRBV20-1 with TRBJ2-5; TRBD1 agrees at 9 bases. The CDR3 consists of 12 residues. The J segment lost 9 bases and the V segment lost 6 bases, leaving 8 bases of the junction unmatched. Looked up from germline, CDR1 is DFQATT and CDR2 is SNEGSKA (reference sequence). The CDR3 DNA reads as TGCAGTGCCACCTCGACAGGGGGAGCCCAGTACTTC. It yields the protein CSATSTGGAQYF.

This clonotype was detected ten times or more. The V and J genes are TRBV11-2 and TRBJ2-3; 7 bases are shared with TRBD2. V was clipped by 1 base and J by 3 bases; unmatched bases: 7. The CDR3 contains 16 residues. CDR1 is SGHAT, CDR2 FQNNGV, per germline. The CDR3, as DNA: TGTGCCAGCAGCTTAGCGGGGCGGGGAGGGACAGATACGCAGTATTTT. It is translated as CASSLAGRGGTDTQYF.

This clonotype was detected ten times or more. The chain joins TRBV20-1 to TRBJ1-5; D remains ambiguous. Germline V gene sequence: CDR1 DFQATT, CDR2 SNEGSKA (reference sequence). The CDR3 covers 13 residues. The germline V and J ends were trimmed by 4 bases and 1 base, with 8 bases remaining between them. DNA for the CDR3: TGCAGTGCTAAGGGTCCCAGCAATCAGCCCCAGCATTTT. It codes for CSAKGPSNQPQHF.

On this clonotype itself: With a much larger clone just one base away, this may be a read error. The chain uses TRBV5-1 and TRBJ1-2, with D possibly matching TRBD1 (5 bases). CDR3 length: 14 amino acids. V lost 0 bases and J lost 5, with 11 bases in between. Per germline, CDR1 SGHRS and CDR2 YFSETQ. CDR3 in DNA: TGCGCCAGCAGCTTGGCGGAAGGGGATTATGGCTACACCTTC. This gives the protein CASSLAEGDYGYTF. Variable domain in full (rest from reference TRBV5-1 and TRBJ1-2): KAGVTQTPRYLIKTRGQQVTLSCSPISGHRSVSWYQQTPGQGLQFLFEYFSETQRNKGNFPGRFSGRQFSNSRSEMNVSTLELGDSALYLCASSLAEGDYGYTFGSGTRLTVV.

The sample holds many counts of this clonotype. In DNA, the CDR3 is TGCGCCAGCAGCCAAGACAAGAACAGGGATACTGAAGCTTTCTTT. It specifies CASSQDKNRDTEAFF. The rearrangement uses TRBV4-1 and TRBJ1-1, with D maybe TRBD1 (6 bases). Germline CDR1 is MGHRA and CDR2 is YSYEKL. V was clipped by 0 bases and J by 5 bases, with 13 bases between them. CDR3 length: 15 residues.

By share, this clonotype ranks as medium-sized. The CDR3 nucleotides are TGTGCCAGCTCAGGGGGCCCGGGCACTGAAGCTTTCTTT. Its protein product is CASSGGPGTEAFF. The chain combines TRBV27 with TRBJ1-1; 8 bases align to TRBD1. The germline V gene encodes CDR1 MNHEY and CDR2 SMNVEV (reference sequence). The J segment lost 4 bases and the V segment lost 8 bases, leaving 6 bases of the junction unmatched. CDR3 length: 13 residues.